In its sample, the clone carrying this T cell receptor (beta chain) was seen many times. These data belong to a study of patients and donors after allogeneic stem cell transplantation. TCRdb re-derived calls from the RT-PCR reads in MiXCR, one entry per CDR3 protein. The sample carries 50,000 to 60,000 distinct CDR3 sequences, roughly 15% recorded once. The CDR3 runs 14 residues. Trimming shortened V by 7 bases and J by 2 bases, and 12 bases separated the two germline ends. Per germline, CDR1 SNHLY and CDR2 FYNNEI. V and J are TRBV2 and TRBJ1-3, with D unclear. The specimen was blood, either unsorted or a sorted T cell fraction (not recorded which). This receptor was taken from a human donor who was either an allogeneic HSCT recipient or a stem cell or donor lymphocyte infusion donor (not recorded which). It is not recorded whose cells these are; they may come from a transplant donor. CDR3 DNA: TGTGCCAGCAAATCAAGACCCCCTGGAAACACCATATATTTT. It codes for CASKSRPPGNTIYF.